The next 27 T cell receptor beta chains were all read from a single sample in a study of T cells after yellow fever vaccination (dated by TCRdb to between 2018 and 2021). Library preparation was by 5' RACE. The instrument given in TCRdb is Illumina HiSeq 2500. TCRdb reanalyzed the raw reads on its own, using fastp at Q25 for trimming and MiXCR for clone calling, and kept in-frame beta chains. Rows are unified per CDR3 protein, each entry keeping the most common DNA and genes. This sample holds under 300,000 distinct CDR3 sequences; 6% to 8% were observed only once. The ten largest make up 0.8% to 1.2% of the sample. In the paper's terms, the treatment or condition label means: live attenuated yellow fever vaccine strain. The material was CD4+ T cells sorted from PBMCs, obtained on the day of the yellow fever booster vaccination. These TCRs come from a man under 40 who received the YFV17D yellow fever vaccine.

This clonotype has more than one count but fewer than ten. The chain links TRBV25-1 to TRBJ2-5, with D perhaps TRBD2 (7 bases). Per germline, CDR1 MGHDK and CDR2 SYGVNS. V was clipped by 6 bases and J by 5 bases, with 13 bases between them. The CDR3 is 13 amino acids. CDR3 sequence: CASSRGARETQYF. In DNA form, the CDR3 reads TGTGCCAGCAGCCGGGGGGCTCGGGAGACCCAGTACTTC.

The chain joins TRBV3-1 to TRBJ2-7; D tentatively reads TRBD1 or TRBD2 (5 bases each). The CDR3 covers 12 residues. Germline V gene sequence: CDR1 LGHDT, CDR2 YNNKEL (reference sequence). The V gene lost 3 bases and the J gene lost 10 bases, with 13 bases spanning the gap. CDR3 in amino acids: CASSQARGRQYF. The CDR3, as DNA: TGTGCCAGCAGCCAGGCTCGGGGACGTCAGTACTTC.

This clonotype was detected ten times or more. This sequence joins TRBV9 and TRBJ2-7; D gene ambiguous. This CDR3 region has 15 residues. Looked up from germline, CDR1 is SGDLS and CDR2 is YYNGEE. Trimming removed 0 bases from V and 2 bases from J, with 12 bases in between. Here the CDR3 reads CASSVGEGFTYEQYF. In nucleotides, the CDR3 is TGTGCCAGCAGCGTAGGAGAAGGCTTTACCTACGAGCAGTACTTC. The full variable domain, with the rest looked up from reference TRBV9 and TRBJ2-7, is DSGVTQTPKHLITATGQRVTLRCSPRSGDLSVYWYQQSLDQGLQFLIQYYNGEERAKGNILERFSAQQFPDLHSELNLSSLELGDSALYFCASSVGEGFTYEQYFGPGTRLTVT.

V gene TRBV5-1 combines with J gene TRBJ2-5; the D gene is possibly TRBD2 (6 bases). This CDR3 has 15 residues. Trimming removed 0 bases from V and 5 bases from J, with 14 bases in between. CDR1 is SGHRS, CDR2 YFSETQ, per germline. CDR3 sequence reads: CASSLVAGNRETQYF. DNA for the CDR3: TGCGCCAGCAGCTTGGTTGCGGGGAATCGGGAGACCCAGTACTTC.

The CDR3 reads CASTRTDRASNQPQHF. CDR3 nucleotides: TGTGCCAGCACCAGAACCGACAGGGCGAGCAATCAGCCCCAGCATTTT. The V and J genes are TRBV12-3 or TRBV12-4 and TRBJ1-5; 7 bases agree with TRBD1. This CDR3 has 16 residues. The V gene end was trimmed by 7 bases and the J gene end by 1 base; junction bases not matched to a gene: 10.

The gene calls are TRBV18 and TRBJ1-2; no clear D gene. The V end lost 3 bases, the J end lost 4 bases, and 9 bases lay between the germline ends. Germline loops: CDR1 KGHSH, CDR2 LQKENI. The CDR3 loop spans 13 amino acids. The CDR3 loop is CASSPDTTYGYTF. The CDR3 bases are TGTGCCAGCTCACCCGATACCACCTATGGCTACACCTTC. The whole variable domain, filled in from reference TRBV18 and TRBJ1-2, reads NAGVMQNPRHLVRRRGQEARLRCSPMKGHSHVYWYRQLPEEGLKFMVYLQKENIIDESGMPKERFSAEFPKEGPSILRIQQVVRGDSAAYFCASSPDTTYGYTFGSGTRLTVV.

This chain joins TRBV12-3 or TRBV12-4 and TRBJ1-5; 9 positions match TRBD1. The length of the CDR3 is 15 residues. J was trimmed by 0 bases and V by 5 bases; bases with no gene match: 2. The CDR3 reads CASSRQGDSNQPQHF. CDR3 in DNA: TGTGCCAGCAGTCGACAGGGGGATAGCAATCAGCCCCAGCATTTT.

This clonotype was recorded many times. The rearrangement links TRBV18 to TRBJ2-1, with a tentative D call TRBD1 (5 bases). With 1 base removed from V and 2 bases from J, the gap between germline ends came to 15 bases. The CDR3 length is 17 residues. Germline-derived CDR1 and CDR2 are KGHSH and LQKENI. CDR3 bases: TGTGCCAGCTCACCACTATTATCAGGGTCTGCCTACAATGAGCAGTTCTTC. Its translation: CASSPLLSGSAYNEQFF.

There are many counts of this clonotype. The V gene is TRBV6-4, the J gene TRBJ2-3; 9 bases agree with TRBD2. The CDR3 is 14 residues long. The germline V gene has CDR1 MRHNA and CDR2 SNTAGT. J was trimmed by 4 bases and V by 3 bases; bases with no gene match: 2. CDR3 region: CASSESGRSDTQYF. The CDR3 DNA sequence: TGTGCCAGCAGTGAGAGCGGGAGGTCAGATACGCAGTATTTT.

Ten or more counts support this clonotype. CDR3 protein: CASSYRSSQGPDTQYF. CDR3 nucleotides: TGTGCCAGCAGTTACCGGTCCTCCCAGGGCCCAGATACGCAGTATTTT. The V and J genes are TRBV6-5 and TRBJ2-3; maybe TRBD1 (5 bases). The V and J ends lost 2 bases and 4 bases respectively, with 16 bases between them. The CDR3 has 16 amino acids. CDR1 MNHEY and CDR2 SVGAGI come from the germline V gene.

This clonotype was recorded only once. A much larger clone sits a single nucleotide away, making a read error possible. The chain recombines TRBV20-1 with TRBJ2-1; 7 positions agree with TRBD2. The CDR3 consists of 15 residues. Germline lookup yields CDR1 DFQATT and CDR2 SNEGSKA (reference sequence). CDR3 in amino acids: CSAPIPGLTYSEQFF. The CDR3 DNA is TGCAGTGCTCCGATCCCGGGACTAACTTACAGTGAGCAGTTCTTC.

This rearrangement joins TRBV28 to TRBJ1-1, with D possibly matching TRBD1 (5 bases). CDR3 size: 13 residues. Trimming removed 6 bases at V and 8 bases at J, with 16 bases between. CDR1 and CDR2 from the germline V gene are MDHEN and SYDVKM. Written as DNA, the CDR3 is TGTGCCAGCAGCCCTCCCCAGTGGGGGGAAGCTTTCTTT. This sequence encodes CASSPPQWGEAFF.

V and J are TRBV7-2 and TRBJ1-2; no clear D gene. CDR3 length: 15 residues. The V end was cut by 0 bases, the J end by 4 bases, with 12 bases between. CDR1 and CDR2 (germline): SGHTA, FQGNSA. CDR3 amino acids: CASSLARRSPYGYTF. In DNA, the CDR3 is TGTGCCAGCAGCTTAGCGAGGAGGTCGCCCTATGGCTACACCTTC.

The chain combines TRBV7-2 with TRBJ2-3, with D perhaps TRBD1 (5 bases). The germline CDR1 and CDR2 sequences are SGHTA and FQGNSA. V lost 2 bases, J lost 6 bases, and 15 bases lay in between. CDR3 length: 15 amino acids. DNA for the CDR3: TGTGCCAGCAGCTTATGGGGCGAGATTGTTGATACGCAGTATTTT. It is translated as CASSLWGEIVDTQYF. Full variable domain (missing parts from reference TRBV7-2 and TRBJ2-3): GAGVSQSPSNKVTEKGKDVELRCDPISGHTALYWYRQSLGQGLEFLIYFQGNSAPDKSGLPSDRFSAERTGGSVSTLTIQRTQQEDSAVYLCASSLWGEIVDTQYFGPGTRLTVL.

The table lists this clonotype with many counts. This chain connects TRBV6-1 to TRBJ2-3; TRBD2 is a possible D gene (7 bases). V lost 3 bases, J lost 6 bases, and 13 bases lay in between. CDR3 size: 14 residues. From germline, CDR1 is MNHNS and CDR2 SASEGT. In nucleotides, the CDR3 is TGTGCCAGCAGTGAGATGGGGGGGGCCGATACGCAGTATTTT. Its translation is CASSEMGGADTQYF.

V usage is TRBV3-1 and J usage is TRBJ2-3, with a tentative D call TRBD2 (5 bases). The germline gives CDR1 LGHDT, CDR2 YNNKEL (reference sequence). The CDR3 spans 13 residues. V was clipped by 4 bases and J by 4 bases, with 9 bases between them. Here the CDR3 DNA reads TGTGCCAGCAGCCCCTTCGGGGCAGATACGCAGTATTTT. This encodes CASSPFGADTQYF.

The rearrangement joins TRBV27 to TRBJ2-7, with D perhaps TRBD2 (5 bases). The CDR3 is 13 amino acids. CDR1 and CDR2 from the germline V gene are MNHEY and SMNVEV (reference sequence). The V end was cut by 7 bases, the J end by 3 bases, with 13 bases between. In DNA form, the CDR3 reads TGTGCCAGCATGAGAAGCGGTTACTACGAGCAGTACTTC. Translating gives CASMRSGYYEQYF.

The chain employs TRBV20-1 and TRBJ2-7, with unresolved D. Trimming shortened V by 6 bases and J by 4 bases, and 16 bases separated the two germline ends. The CDR3 is 13 residues long. Germline lookup yields CDR1 DFQATT and CDR2 SNEGSKA (reference sequence). DNA for the CDR3: TGCAGTGCCCCGGGTAGGGCCAATTACGAGCAGTACTTC. Translated: CSAPGRANYEQYF.

This clonotype was found a few times. The V gene is TRBV5-8, the J gene TRBJ2-2; the D gene is possibly TRBD1 (5 bases). The length of the CDR3 is 17 residues. The V end lost 5 bases, the J end lost 7 bases, and 24 bases lay between the germline ends. CDR1 SGHTS and CDR2 YDEGEE come from the germline V gene. The DNA for the CDR3 is TGTGCCAGCAGACGGCAGGGTAACGCCTTGGTCGGCGGGGAGCTGTTTTTT. Translating it yields CASRRQGNALVGGELFF. Drawing the rest from reference TRBV5-8 and TRBJ2-2, the complete variable domain is EAGVTQSPTHLIKTRGQQATLRCSPISGHTSVYWYQQALGLGLQFLLWYDEGEERNRGNFPPRFSGRQFPNYSSELNVNALELEDSALYLCASRRQGNALVGGELFFGEGSRLTVL.

This clonotype was detected only a few times. The genes are TRBV7-2 and TRBJ2-1; 10 bases are a match to TRBD2. Unmatched junction bases numbered 6, after V lost 2 bases and J lost 8 bases. The CDR3 is made up of 15 amino acids. CDR1 is SGHTA and CDR2 is FQGNSA in the germline V gene. CDR3 DNA sequence: TGTGCCAGCAGCTTACAAGCGGGAGGGTGGGATGAGCAGTTCTTC. Its translation is CASSLQAGGWDEQFF.

The chain carries TRBV7-9 and TRBJ2-2; D not resolved. The CDR3 loop spans 15 amino acids. The germline V gene encodes CDR1 SEHNR and CDR2 FQNEAQ (reference sequence). V was pared by 1 base and J by 1 base, with 7 bases between. CDR3 protein: CASSLDAGNTGELFF. The DNA of the CDR3 is TGTGCCAGCAGCTTAGATGCAGGGAACACCGGGGAGCTGTTTTTT.

This clonotype was counted only a few times. The chain is built from TRBV29-1 and TRBJ2-1, with no clear D. Trimming took off 6 bases at V and 3 bases at J, with 15 bases between the two ends. The CDR3 contains 14 residues. CDR1 is SQVTM, CDR2 ANQGSEA, per germline. CDR3 sequence (DNA): TGCAGCGTCGGTCGCGCCCAAGGCTACAATGAGCAGTTCTTC. It codes for CSVGRAQGYNEQFF.

This clonotype was seen a handful of times. The CDR3 is CASSQAPWGIGELFF. Here the CDR3 DNA reads TGCGCCAGCAGCCAAGCCCCTTGGGGAATCGGGGAGCTGTTTTTT. This sequence joins TRBV4-1 and TRBJ2-2; no definite D call. The CDR3 is made up of 15 amino acids. V was clipped by 1 base and J by 7 bases, with 13 bases between them. The germline CDR1 and CDR2 sequences are MGHRA and YSYEKL.

In its sample, this clonotype was seen many times. The chain is built from TRBV9 and TRBJ2-2, with D maybe TRBD1 (6 bases). This CDR3 has 14 residues. CDR1 is SGDLS, CDR2 YYNGEE, per germline. With 0 bases removed from V and 3 bases from J, the gap between germline ends came to 6 bases. CDR3 in amino acids: CASSVAGDTGELFF. DNA of the CDR3: TGTGCCAGCAGCGTAGCAGGGGACACCGGGGAGCTGTTTTTT.

In this sample, this clonotype turned up a few times. The chain combines TRBV20-1 with TRBJ2-1, with 9 bases fitting TRBD2. V shed 1 base, J shed 4 bases, and the junction held 8 bases outside the gene matches. Germline V gene sequence: CDR1 DFQATT, CDR2 SNEGSKA (reference sequence). The CDR3 is made up of 16 amino acids. The CDR3, as DNA: TGCAGTGCTAGAGTTTTTAGGCGGGAGGGATACAATGAGCAGTTCTTC. It translates to CSARVFRREGYNEQFF.

The chain is built from TRBV19 and TRBJ2-5; D may be TRBD2 (6 bases). The V and J ends lost 3 bases and 5 bases respectively, with 10 bases between them. Germline CDR1 reads LNHDA; CDR2 reads SQIVND (reference sequence). The CDR3 is made up of 13 amino acids. The CDR3 spells CASSIGGLETQYF. DNA for the CDR3: TGTGCCAGTAGTATCGGGGGACTGGAGACCCAGTACTTC.

The chain carries TRBV12-3 or TRBV12-4 and TRBJ2-5; possibly TRBD2 for D (7 bases). The CDR3 covers 16 residues. The germline V and J ends were trimmed by 3 bases and 2 bases, with 16 bases remaining between them. The DNA for the CDR3 is TGTGCCAGCAGTTTGGGAGGGGGACGTCAGCAAGAGACCCAGTACTTC. Translation gives CASSLGGGRQQETQYF.